This T cell receptor beta chain comes out of a study of blood T cell repertoires in COVID-19. Trimming took off 0 bases at V and 7 bases at J, with 6 bases between the two ends. This CDR3 region has 12 residues. The V gene's germline CDR1 is MNHNY and CDR2 SVGAGI (reference sequence). Produced via immunoSEQ multiplex PCR; TCRdb's table is partial and in-frame only. The table includes approximately 200,000 clones, roughly 80% detected once. The specimen was PBMCs or T cells enriched from blood (not recorded which). The V call is TRBV6-6, the J call TRBJ2-5; D call uncertain. The TCR sequence derives from a woman between 40 and 55 years old with acute COVID-19. CDR3 coding DNA: TGTGCCAGCAGTTACTCATCCGGGACCCAGTACTTC. Residues: CASSYSSGTQYF.